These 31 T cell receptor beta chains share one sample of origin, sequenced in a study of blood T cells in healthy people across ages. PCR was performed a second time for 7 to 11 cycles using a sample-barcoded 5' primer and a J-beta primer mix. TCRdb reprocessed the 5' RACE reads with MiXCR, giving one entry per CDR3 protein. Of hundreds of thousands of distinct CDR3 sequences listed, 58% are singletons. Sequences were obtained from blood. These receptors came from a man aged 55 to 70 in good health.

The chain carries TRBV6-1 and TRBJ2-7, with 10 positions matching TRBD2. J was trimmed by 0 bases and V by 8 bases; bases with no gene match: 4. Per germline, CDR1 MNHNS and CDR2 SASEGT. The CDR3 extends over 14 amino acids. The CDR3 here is CASGWTSGSYEQYF. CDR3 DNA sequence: TGTGCCAGCGGGTGGACTAGCGGCTCCTACGAGCAGTACTTC.

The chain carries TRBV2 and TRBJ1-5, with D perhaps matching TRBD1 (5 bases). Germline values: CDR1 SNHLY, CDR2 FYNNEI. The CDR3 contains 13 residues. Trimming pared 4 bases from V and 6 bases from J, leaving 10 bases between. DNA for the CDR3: TGTGCCAGCAGTGGAGGGACCGCTCAGCCCCAGCATTTT. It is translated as CASSGGTAQPQHF.

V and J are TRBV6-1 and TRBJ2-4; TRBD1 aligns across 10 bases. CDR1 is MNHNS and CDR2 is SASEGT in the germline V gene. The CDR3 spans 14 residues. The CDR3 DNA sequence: TGTGCAGTTGACAGGGGGCTATCGCAAAACATTCAGTACTTC. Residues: CAVDRGLSQNIQYF.

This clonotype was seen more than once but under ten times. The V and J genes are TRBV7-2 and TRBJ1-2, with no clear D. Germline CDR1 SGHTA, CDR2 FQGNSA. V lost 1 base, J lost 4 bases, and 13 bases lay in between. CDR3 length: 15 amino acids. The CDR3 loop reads CASSLVAAEIYGYTF. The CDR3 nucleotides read TGTGCCAGCAGCTTAGTAGCAGCAGAAATCTATGGCTACACCTTC.

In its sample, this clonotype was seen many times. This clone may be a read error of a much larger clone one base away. CDR3 residues: CASSLVYSANYGYTF. CDR3 in DNA: TGTGCCAGCAGTTTAGTCTACAGTGCCAACTATGGCTACACCTTC. The V call is TRBV27, the J call TRBJ1-2, with D hard to call. V lost 2 bases to trimming and J lost 2 bases, with 12 bases between them. CDR1 is MNHEY and CDR2 is SMNVEV in the germline V gene (reference sequence). The CDR3 runs to 15 residues.

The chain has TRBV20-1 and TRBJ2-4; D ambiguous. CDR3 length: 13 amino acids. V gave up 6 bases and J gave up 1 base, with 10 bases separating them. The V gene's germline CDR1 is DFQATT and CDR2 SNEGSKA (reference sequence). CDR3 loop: CSAVARAKNIQYF. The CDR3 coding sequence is TGCAGTGCCGTCGCCAGGGCCAAAAACATTCAGTACTTC.

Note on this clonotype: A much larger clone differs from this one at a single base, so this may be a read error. The CDR3 is CASSDLMAGVEQYF. The DNA for the CDR3 is TGTGCCAGCAGTGATTTGATGGCGGGGGTCGAGCAGTACTTC. V gene TRBV2 combines with J gene TRBJ2-5; TRBD2 agrees at 7 bases. The J call is doubtful: the DNA matches TRBJ2-7 better. The length of the CDR3 is 14 residues. Germline-derived CDR1 and CDR2 are SNHLY and FYNNEI.

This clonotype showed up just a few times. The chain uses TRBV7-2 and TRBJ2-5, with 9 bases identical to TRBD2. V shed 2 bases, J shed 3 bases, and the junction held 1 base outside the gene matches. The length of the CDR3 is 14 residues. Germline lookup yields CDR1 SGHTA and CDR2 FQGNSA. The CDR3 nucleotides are TGTGCCAGCAGCTTATGGACTAGCGAAGAGACCCAGTACTTC. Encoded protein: CASSLWTSEETQYF.

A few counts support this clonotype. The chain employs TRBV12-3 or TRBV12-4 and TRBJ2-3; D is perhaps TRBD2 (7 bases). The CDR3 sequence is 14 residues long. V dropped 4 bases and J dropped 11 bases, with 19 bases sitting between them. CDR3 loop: CASSCGGAADVQYF. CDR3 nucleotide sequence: TGTGCCAGCAGTTGTGGGGGGGCAGCAGATGTGCAGTATTTT.

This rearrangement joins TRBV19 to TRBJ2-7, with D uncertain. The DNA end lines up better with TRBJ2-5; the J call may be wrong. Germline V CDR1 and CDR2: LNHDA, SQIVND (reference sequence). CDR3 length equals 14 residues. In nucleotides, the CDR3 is TGTGCCAGTAGACCCCTCGCTACAGCGGAGACCCAGTACTTC. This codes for CASRPLATAETQYF.

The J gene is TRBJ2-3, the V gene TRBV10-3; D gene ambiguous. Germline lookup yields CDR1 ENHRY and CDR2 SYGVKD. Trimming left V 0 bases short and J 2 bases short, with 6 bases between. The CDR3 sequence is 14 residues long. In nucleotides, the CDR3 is TGTGCCATCAGTGAGTCCACAGACACAGATACGCAGTATTTT. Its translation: CAISESTDTDTQYF.

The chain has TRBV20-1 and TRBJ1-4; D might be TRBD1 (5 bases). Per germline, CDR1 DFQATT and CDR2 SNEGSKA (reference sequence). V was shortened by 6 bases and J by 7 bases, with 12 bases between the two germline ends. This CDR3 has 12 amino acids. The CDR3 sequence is CSARRGGEKLFF. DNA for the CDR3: TGCAGTGCCCGGCGGGGGGGTGAAAAACTGTTTTTT.

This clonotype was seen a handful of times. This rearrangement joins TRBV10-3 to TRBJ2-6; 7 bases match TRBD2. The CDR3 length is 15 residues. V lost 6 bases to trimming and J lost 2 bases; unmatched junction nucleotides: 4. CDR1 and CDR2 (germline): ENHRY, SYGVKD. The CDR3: CAIRGGSTGANVLTF. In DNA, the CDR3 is TGTGCCATCAGGGGAGGGTCGACTGGGGCCAACGTCCTGACTTTC.

The CDR3 here is CASSPGASESTDTQYF. CDR3 nucleotide sequence: TGCGCCAGCAGCCCGGGGGCTAGCGAAAGCACAGATACGCAGTATTTT. The chain combines TRBV5-1 with TRBJ2-3, with D perhaps being TRBD1 or TRBD2 (6 bases each). Germline V lookup: CDR1 SGHRS, CDR2 YFSETQ. CDR3 length equals 16 residues. V lost 4 bases and J lost 0, with 15 bases in between.

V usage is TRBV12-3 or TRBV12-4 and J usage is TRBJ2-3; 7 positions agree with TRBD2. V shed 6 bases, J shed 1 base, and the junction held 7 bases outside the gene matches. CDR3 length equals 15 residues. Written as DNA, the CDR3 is TGTGCCAGCAGCGTAGGACTAGTTGGCACAGATACGCAGTATTTT. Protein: CASSVGLVGTDTQYF.

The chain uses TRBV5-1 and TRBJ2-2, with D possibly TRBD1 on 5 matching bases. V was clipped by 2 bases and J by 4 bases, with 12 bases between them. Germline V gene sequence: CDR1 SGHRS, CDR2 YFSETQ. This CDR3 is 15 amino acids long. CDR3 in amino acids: CASSFQGSSTGELFF. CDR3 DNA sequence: TGCGCCAGCAGCTTCCAGGGTTCGAGCACCGGGGAGCTGTTTTTT. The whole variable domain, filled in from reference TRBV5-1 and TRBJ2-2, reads KAGVTQTPRYLIKTRGQQVTLSCSPISGHRSVSWYQQTPGQGLQFLFEYFSETQRNKGNFPGRFSGRQFSNSRSEMNVSTLELGDSALYLCASSFQGSSTGELFFGEGSRLTVL.

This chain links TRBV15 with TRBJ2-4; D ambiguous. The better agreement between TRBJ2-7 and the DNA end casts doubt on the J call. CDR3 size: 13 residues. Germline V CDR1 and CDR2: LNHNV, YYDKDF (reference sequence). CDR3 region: CATSRIKDYEQYF. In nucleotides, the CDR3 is TGTGCCACCAGCAGAATCAAGGATTACGAGCAGTACTTC.

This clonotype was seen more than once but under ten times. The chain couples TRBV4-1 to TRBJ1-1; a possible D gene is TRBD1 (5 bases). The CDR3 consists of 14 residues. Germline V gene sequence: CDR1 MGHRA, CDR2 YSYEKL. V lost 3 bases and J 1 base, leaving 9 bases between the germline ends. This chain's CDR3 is CASSHLGGNTEAFF. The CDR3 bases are TGCGCCAGCAGCCACCTTGGGGGGAACACTGAAGCTTTCTTT.

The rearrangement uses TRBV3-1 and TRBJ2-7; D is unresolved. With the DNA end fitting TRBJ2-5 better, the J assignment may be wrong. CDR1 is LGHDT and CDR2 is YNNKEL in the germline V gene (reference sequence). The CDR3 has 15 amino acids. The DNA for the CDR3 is TGTGCCAGCAGCCGAGGAGTAGATTCGAGGGAGACCCAGTACTTC. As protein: CASSRGVDSRETQYF.

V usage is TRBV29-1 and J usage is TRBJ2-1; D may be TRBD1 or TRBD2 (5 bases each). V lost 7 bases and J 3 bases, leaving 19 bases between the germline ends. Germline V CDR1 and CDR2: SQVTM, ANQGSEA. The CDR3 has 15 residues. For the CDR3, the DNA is TGCAGCGCCGCTCAACTGGGTGGGGGCTACAATGAGCAGTTCTTC. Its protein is CSAAQLGGGYNEQFF.

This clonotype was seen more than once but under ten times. CDR3: CASSELNYGYTF. CDR3 DNA: TGTGCCAGCAGTGAGCTCAACTATGGCTACACCTTC. V gene TRBV2 combines with J gene TRBJ1-2; D ambiguous. The CDR3 extends over 12 amino acids. V dropped 3 bases and J dropped 2 bases, with 4 bases sitting between them. Looked up from germline, CDR1 is SNHLY and CDR2 is FYNNEI.

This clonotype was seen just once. The CDR3 bases are TGCAGTGCTAGAAAGAAAGTGGAGCAGTTCTTC. It encodes CSARKKVEQFF. The rearrangement links TRBV20-1 to TRBJ2-1; D gene ambiguous. The CDR3 runs 11 residues. V lost 2 bases and J 10 bases, leaving 9 bases between the germline ends. Per the germline V gene, CDR1 is DFQATT and CDR2 is SNEGSKA (reference sequence).

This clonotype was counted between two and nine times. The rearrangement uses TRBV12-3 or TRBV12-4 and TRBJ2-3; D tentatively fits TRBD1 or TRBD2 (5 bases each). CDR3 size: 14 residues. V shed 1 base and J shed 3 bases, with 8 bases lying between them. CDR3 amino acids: CASSLDGATDTQYF. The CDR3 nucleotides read TGTGCCAGCAGTTTAGACGGGGCGACAGATACGCAGTATTTT.

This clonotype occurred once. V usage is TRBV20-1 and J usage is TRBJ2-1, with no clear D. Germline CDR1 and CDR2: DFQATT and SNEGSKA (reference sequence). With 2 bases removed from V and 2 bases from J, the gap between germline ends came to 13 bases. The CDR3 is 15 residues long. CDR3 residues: CSARFLGKAYNEQFF. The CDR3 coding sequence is TGCAGTGCTAGATTTCTAGGAAAGGCCTACAATGAGCAGTTCTTC.

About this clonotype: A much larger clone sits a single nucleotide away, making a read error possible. The CDR3 loop reads CVSSLAGGVAGLTDTQYF. In DNA, the CDR3 is TGTGTCAGCAGCTTAGCGGGGGGGGTAGCGGGGCTCACAGATACGCAGTATTTT. The V and J genes are TRBV7-8 and TRBJ2-3, with 11 bases aligning to TRBD2. Germline V gene lookup returns CDR1 SGHVS and CDR2 FQNEAQ. The CDR3 loop spans 18 amino acids.

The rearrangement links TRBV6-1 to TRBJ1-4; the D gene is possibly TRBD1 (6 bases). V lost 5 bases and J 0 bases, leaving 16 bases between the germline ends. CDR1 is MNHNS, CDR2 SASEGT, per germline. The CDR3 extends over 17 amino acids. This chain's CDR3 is CASSRTGYAATNEKLFF. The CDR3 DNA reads TGTGCCAGCAGTCGCACAGGGTACGCGGCAACTAATGAAAAACTGTTTTTT.

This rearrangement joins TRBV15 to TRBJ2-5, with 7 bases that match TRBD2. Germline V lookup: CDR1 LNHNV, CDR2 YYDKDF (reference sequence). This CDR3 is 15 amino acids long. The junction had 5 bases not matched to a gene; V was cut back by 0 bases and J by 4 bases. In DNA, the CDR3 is TGTGCCACCAGCAGAGATACGGGAGGCGGAGAGACCCAGTACTTC. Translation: CATSRDTGGGETQYF.

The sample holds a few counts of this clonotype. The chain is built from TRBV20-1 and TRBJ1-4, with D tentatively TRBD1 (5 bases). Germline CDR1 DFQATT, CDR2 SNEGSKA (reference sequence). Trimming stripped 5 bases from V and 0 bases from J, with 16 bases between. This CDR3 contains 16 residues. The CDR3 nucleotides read TGCAGTGCTTCTCGGGGCGGCGTTGCAACTAATGAAAAACTGTTTTTT. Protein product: CSASRGGVATNEKLFF.

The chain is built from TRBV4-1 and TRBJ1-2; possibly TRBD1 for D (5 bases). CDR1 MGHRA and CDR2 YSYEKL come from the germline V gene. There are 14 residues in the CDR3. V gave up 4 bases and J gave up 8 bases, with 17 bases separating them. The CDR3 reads CASSPFGTLEGYTF. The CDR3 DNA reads TGCGCCAGCAGCCCATTCGGGACTCTGGAGGGCTACACCTTC.

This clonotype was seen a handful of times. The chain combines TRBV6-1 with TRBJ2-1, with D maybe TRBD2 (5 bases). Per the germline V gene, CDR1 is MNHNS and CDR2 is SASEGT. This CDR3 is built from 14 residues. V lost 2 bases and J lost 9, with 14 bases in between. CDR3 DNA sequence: TGTGCCAGCAGTGAATCCCCCCGGAGGACTGAGCAGTTCTTC. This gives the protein CASSESPRRTEQFF.

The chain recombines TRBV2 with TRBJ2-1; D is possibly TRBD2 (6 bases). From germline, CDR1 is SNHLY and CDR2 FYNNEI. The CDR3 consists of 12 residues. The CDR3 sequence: CASGRGWNEQFF. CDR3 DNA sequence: TGTGCTTCAGGACGGGGGTGGAATGAGCAGTTCTTC. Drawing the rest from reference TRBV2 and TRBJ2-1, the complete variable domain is EPEVTQTPSHQVTQMGQEVILRCVPISNHLYFYWYRQILGQKVEFLVSFYNNEISEKSEIFDDQFSVERPDGSNFTLKIRSTKLEDSAMYFCASGRGWNEQFFGPGTRLTVL.